What follows describes a single T cell receptor beta chain. Its cognate antigen is unknown. At the DNA level, this CDR3 is encoded by other sequences in the same sample as well. The sample originates from a study of shared clonotypes between healthy human individuals. Only in-frame clones appear in the TCRdb table, and some are missing; sequencing was by immunoSEQ multiplex PCR. Of some 1,900,000 clones in the sample, about 95% were seen once. This CDR3 contains 14 residues. Germline V gene lookup returns CDR1 LNHDA and CDR2 SQIVND (reference sequence). V gave up 6 bases and J gave up 0 bases; unmatched junction bases: 4. Terminally differentiated effector memory CD45RA+ cells were left out of the naive CD8 fraction, which was CD45RO-negative and positively selected for CCR7. Whole-study findings and limits: Despite large depth, rarefaction showed incomplete sorted-subset sequencing.

This receptor was identified in a man aged 18 to 30 in good health. J is TRBJ2-7 and V is TRBV19; the match to TRBD1 covers 8 bases. Sequencing was performed on naive CD8+ T cells sorted from blood. Written as DNA, the CDR3 is TGTGCCAGTAGCCCGGGGACAGGCTCCTACGAGCAGTACTTC. Its protein is CASSPGTGSYEQYF. The complete variable domain, with remaining parts taken from reference TRBV19 and TRBJ2-7, reads DGGITQSPKYLFRKEGQNVTLSCEQNLNHDAMYWYRQDPGQGLRLIYYSQIVNDFQKGDIAEGYSVSREKKESFPLTVTSAQKNPTAFYLCASSPGTGSYEQYFGPGTRLTVT.